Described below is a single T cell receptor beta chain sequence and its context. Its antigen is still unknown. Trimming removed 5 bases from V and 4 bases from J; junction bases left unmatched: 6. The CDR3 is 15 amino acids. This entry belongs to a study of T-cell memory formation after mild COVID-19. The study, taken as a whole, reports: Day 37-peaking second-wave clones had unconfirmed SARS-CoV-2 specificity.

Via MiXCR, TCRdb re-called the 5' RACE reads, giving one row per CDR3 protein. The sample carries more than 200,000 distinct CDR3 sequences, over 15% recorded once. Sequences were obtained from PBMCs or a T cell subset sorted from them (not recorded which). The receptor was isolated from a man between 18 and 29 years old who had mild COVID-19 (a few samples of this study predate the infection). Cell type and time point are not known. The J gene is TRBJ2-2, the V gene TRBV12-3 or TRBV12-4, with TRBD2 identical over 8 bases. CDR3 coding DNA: TGTGCCAGCAGTACCGGGACTAGAAGCACCGGGGAGCTGTTTTTT. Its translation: CASSTGTRSTGELFF.